Listed below are T cell receptor beta chains from one sample, sequenced in a study of T-cell reconstitution after alpha-beta-depleted transplantation in children. Using its own MiXCR run on the PCR reads, TCRdb lists one record per CDR3 protein. Of roughly 70,000 distinct CDR3 sequences listed, roughly 4.9% are singletons. Material: PBMCs, mostly from graft donor cells, obtained 180 days after TCRalphabeta/CD19-depleted stem cell transplant. The receptors shown here come from a boy in the first two years of life who had a stem cell transplant for acute myeloid leukemia, so the T cells may come from the graft donor. The conserved cysteine and the conserved F or W are not part of the CDR3 here. Only part of the rows carry a size: once, few, many, or a class if the clone is expanded.

CDR3 protein | clone size | J gene | V gene
ASSYLPEETQY | many | TRBJ2-5 | TRBV6-2/TRBV6-3
ASCRGLAGEGDTQY | NA | TRBJ2-3 | TRBV3-1
ASSHPGPSTNTEAF | many | TRBJ1-1 | TRBV7-2
ASSFAGNQPQH | many | TRBJ1-5 | TRBV7-9
ASSFTRQGLSGANVLT | many | TRBJ2-6 | TRBV11-1
SASYVDRETQY | many | TRBJ2-5 | TRBV20-1
SVAGTSGGGGELF | many | TRBJ2-2 | TRBV29-1
SARVSTGDTQY | many | TRBJ2-3 | TRBV20-1
ASSPSSYLTQY | many | TRBJ2-3 | TRBV18
ASSQDWGQSYGYT | many | TRBJ1-2 | TRBV4-1
ASSPGQGISGNTIY | many | TRBJ1-3 | TRBV5-5
ASSLELGGGTGELF | many | TRBJ2-2 | TRBV12-3/TRBV12-4
ASSPVPGNSNQPQH | many | TRBJ1-5 | TRBV6-5
ASSPIGGGESPLH | many | TRBJ1-6 | TRBV4-3
ASSQPSRGQNGYT | many | TRBJ1-2 | TRBV4-1
ASSYSGGRVGELF | many | TRBJ2-2 | TRBV6-5
ASSLVWVGYT | many | TRBJ1-2 | TRBV7-2
ASLWGARNTGELF | many | TRBJ2-2 | TRBV10-2
ASSLEHSSEQY | many | TRBJ2-7 | TRBV7-2
ASRDSGGYSYNEQF | many | TRBJ2-1 | TRBV7-2
SLPGHSNGYT | many | TRBJ1-2 | TRBV20-1
ASNNRGTDAEAF | many | TRBJ1-1 | TRBV12-3/TRBV12-4
SARSSSGQETQY | many | TRBJ2-5 | TRBV20-1
ASSLARGANNEQF | NA | TRBJ2-1 | TRBV11-1
ASSLKRHPTDTQY | many | TRBJ2-3 | TRBV5-1
ASSLGETKNIQY | many | TRBJ2-4 | TRBV7-9
ASSSRYSGEQF | many | TRBJ2-1 | TRBV7-8
ASRPFMGQGYGYT | many | TRBJ1-2 | TRBV6-5
ASSIGGGNEQF | many | TRBJ2-1 | TRBV25-1
ASIFGRNSPLH | NA | TRBJ1-6 | TRBV7-8
ASSWTSGETQY | many | TRBJ2-5 | TRBV6-2/TRBV6-3
SGEPPGNADTQY | many | TRBJ2-3 | TRBV20-1
ASSFSLGKRGNTGELF | many | TRBJ2-2 | TRBV11-1
ASSQDSPGLAGQETQY | many | TRBJ2-5 | TRBV4-3
SAPGALGETQY | many | TRBJ2-5 | TRBV20-1
SARDAGRPTM | many | TRBJ1-1 | TRBV20-1
ASSRGRDSPSPYPGYT | many | TRBJ1-2 | TRBV12-3/TRBV12-4
ASSFYMNEQF | many | TRBJ2-1 | TRBV12-3/TRBV12-4
ASSKGDGGNEQY | NA | TRBJ2-7 | TRBV19
ASSYDRAVTEAF | many | TRBJ1-1 | TRBV6-5
ASSSPFRDRGNYGYT | many | TRBJ1-2 | TRBV4-1
ASKAEAGGRSEQF | many | TRBJ2-1 | TRBV12-3/TRBV12-4
ASSLARQQETQY | many | TRBJ2-5 | TRBV7-8
ASSFLAGGTGELF | many | TRBJ2-2 | TRBV12-3/TRBV12-4
ASSWTGVLSGNTIY | NA | TRBJ1-3 | TRBV12-3/TRBV12-4
ASSVSGQGETQY | many | TRBJ2-5 | TRBV11-2